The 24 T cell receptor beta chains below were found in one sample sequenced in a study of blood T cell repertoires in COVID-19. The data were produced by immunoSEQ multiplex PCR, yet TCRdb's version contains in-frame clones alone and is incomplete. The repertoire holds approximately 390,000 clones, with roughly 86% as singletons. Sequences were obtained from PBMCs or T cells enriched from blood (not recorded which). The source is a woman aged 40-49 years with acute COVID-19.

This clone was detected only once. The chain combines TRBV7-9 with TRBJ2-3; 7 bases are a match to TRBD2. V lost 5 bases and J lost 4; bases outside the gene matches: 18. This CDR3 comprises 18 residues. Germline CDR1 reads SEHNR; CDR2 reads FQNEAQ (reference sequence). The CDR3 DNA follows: TGTGCCAGCAGCCCTAGTGCGGGAGACTTCCTGAGGCCAGATACGCAGTATTTT. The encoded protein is CASSPSAGDFLRPDTQYF.

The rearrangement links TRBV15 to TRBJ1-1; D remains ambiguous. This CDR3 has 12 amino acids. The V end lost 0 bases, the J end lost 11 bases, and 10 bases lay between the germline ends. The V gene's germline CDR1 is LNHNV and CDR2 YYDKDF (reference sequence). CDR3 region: CATSREGLGAFF. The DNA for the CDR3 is TGTGCCACCAGCAGAGAAGGACTGGGGGCTTTCTTT.

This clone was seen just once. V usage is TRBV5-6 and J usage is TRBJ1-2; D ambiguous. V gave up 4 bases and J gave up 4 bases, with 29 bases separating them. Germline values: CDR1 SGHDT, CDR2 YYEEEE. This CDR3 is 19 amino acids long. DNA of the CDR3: TGTGCCAGCAGCGCACACCTCAGGAACGTCCCACCGCCCGCCTATGGCTACACCTTC. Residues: CASSAHLRNVPPPAYGYTF.

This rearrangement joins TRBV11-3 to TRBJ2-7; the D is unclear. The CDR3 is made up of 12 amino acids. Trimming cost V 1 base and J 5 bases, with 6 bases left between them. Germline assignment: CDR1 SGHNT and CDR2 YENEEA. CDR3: CASSLVSDEQYF. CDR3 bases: TGTGCCAGCAGCTTAGTTTCGGACGAGCAGTACTTC. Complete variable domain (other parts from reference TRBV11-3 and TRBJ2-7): EAGVVQSPRYKIIEKKQPVAFWCNPISGHNTLYWYLQNLGQGPELLIRYENEEAVDDSQLPKDRFSAERLKGVDSTLKIQPAELGDSAVYLCASSLVSDEQYFGPGTRLTVT.

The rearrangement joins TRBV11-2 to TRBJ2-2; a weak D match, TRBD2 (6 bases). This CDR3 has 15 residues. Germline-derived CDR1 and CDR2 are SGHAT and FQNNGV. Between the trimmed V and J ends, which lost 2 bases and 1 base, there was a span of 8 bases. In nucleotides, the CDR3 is TGTGCCAGCAGCTTACTGGGGGGGAACACCGGGGAGCTGTTTTTT. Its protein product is CASSLLGGNTGELFF.

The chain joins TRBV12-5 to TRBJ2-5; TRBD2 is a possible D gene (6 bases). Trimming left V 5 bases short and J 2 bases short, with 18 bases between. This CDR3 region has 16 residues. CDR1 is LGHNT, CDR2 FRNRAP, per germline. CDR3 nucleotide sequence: TGTGCTAGTGGTGACGGCCTAGCGAACATGCAAGAGACCCAGTACTTC. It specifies CASGDGLANMQETQYF.

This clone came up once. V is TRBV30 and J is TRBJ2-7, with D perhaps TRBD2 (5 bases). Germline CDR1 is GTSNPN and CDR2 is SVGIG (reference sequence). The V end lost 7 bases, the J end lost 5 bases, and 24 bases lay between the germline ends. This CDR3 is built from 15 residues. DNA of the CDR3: TGTGCCTTCGTCCCGGGGTTCACCCCTGGGCACGAGCAGTACTTC. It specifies CAFVPGFTPGHEQYF.

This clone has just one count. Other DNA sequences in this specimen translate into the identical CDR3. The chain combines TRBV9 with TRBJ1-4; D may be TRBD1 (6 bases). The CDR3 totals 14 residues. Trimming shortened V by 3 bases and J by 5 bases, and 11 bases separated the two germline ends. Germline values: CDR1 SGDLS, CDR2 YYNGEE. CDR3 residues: CASSGQVSNEKLFF. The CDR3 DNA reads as TGTGCCAGCAGCGGACAGGTGTCGAATGAAAAACTGTTTTTT.

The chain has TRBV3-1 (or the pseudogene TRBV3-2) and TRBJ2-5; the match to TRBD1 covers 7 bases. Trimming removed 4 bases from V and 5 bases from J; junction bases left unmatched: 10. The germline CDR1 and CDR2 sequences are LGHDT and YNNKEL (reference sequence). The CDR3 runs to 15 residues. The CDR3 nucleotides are TGTGCCAGCAGCCGAGACAGGGTGGTATTGGAGACCCAGTACTTC. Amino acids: CASSRDRVVLETQYF.

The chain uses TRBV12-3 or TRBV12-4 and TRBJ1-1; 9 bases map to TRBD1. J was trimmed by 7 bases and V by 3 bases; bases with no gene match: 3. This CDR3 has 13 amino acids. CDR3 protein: CASSLGTGREAFF. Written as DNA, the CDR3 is TGTGCCAGCAGTTTGGGGACAGGGCGTGAAGCTTTCTTT.

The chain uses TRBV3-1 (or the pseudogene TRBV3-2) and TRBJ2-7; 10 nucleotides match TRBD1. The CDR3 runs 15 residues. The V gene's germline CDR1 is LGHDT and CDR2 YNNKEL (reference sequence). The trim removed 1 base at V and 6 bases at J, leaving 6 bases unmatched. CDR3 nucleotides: TGTGCCAGCAGCCAAGGTCCGGGACAGGGGTTCGAGCAGTACTTC. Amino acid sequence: CASSQGPGQGFEQYF.

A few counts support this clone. The CDR3 loop is CASSYSFSGGAPYEQYF. The CDR3 nucleotides are TGTGCCAGCAGTTACTCCTTCTCGGGGGGGGCTCCCTACGAGCAGTACTTC. The chain links TRBV6-2 or TRBV6-3 to TRBJ2-7; TRBD2 agrees at 8 bases. The J segment lost 2 bases and the V segment lost 0 bases, leaving 9 bases of the junction unmatched. The CDR3 length is 17 residues. Germline V gene sequence: CDR1 MNHEY, CDR2 SVGEGT.

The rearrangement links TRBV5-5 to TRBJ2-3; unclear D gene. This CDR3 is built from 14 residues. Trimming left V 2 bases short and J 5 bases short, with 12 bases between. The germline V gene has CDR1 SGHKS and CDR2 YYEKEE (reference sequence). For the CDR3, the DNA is TGTGCCAGCAGCTTTCCCCAGCGCGGAGATACGCAGTATTTT. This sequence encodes CASSFPQRGDTQYF. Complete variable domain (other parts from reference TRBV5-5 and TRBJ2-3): DAGVTQSPTHLIKTRGQQVTLRCSPISGHKSVSWYQQVLGQGPQFIFQYYEKEERGRGNFPDRFSARQFPNYSSELNVNALLLGDSALYLCASSFPQRGDTQYFGPGTRLTVL.

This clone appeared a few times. CDR3 in amino acids: CAISEPTGGAPGYTF. The CDR3, as DNA: TGTGCCATCAGTGAGCCGACAGGGGGCGCCCCCGGCTACACCTTC. The chain combines TRBV10-3 with TRBJ1-2, with 10 bases fitting TRBD1. Germline loops: CDR1 ENHRY, CDR2 SYGVKD. The CDR3 loop spans 15 amino acids. J lost 8 bases, V lost 2 bases, and 8 bases had no gene match.

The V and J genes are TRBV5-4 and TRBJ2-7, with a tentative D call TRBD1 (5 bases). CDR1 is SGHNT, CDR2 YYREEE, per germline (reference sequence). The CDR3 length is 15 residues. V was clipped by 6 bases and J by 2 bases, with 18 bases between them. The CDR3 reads CASTDSGAPTYEQYF. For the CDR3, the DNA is TGTGCCAGCACCGATTCTGGGGCCCCCACCTACGAGCAGTACTTC.

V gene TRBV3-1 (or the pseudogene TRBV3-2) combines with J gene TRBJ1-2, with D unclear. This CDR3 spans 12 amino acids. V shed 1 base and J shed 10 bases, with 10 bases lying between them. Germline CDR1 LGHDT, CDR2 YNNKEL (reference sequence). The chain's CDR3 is CASSQGRTDYTF. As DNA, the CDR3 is TGTGCCAGCAGCCAAGGGAGGACTGACTACACCTTC.

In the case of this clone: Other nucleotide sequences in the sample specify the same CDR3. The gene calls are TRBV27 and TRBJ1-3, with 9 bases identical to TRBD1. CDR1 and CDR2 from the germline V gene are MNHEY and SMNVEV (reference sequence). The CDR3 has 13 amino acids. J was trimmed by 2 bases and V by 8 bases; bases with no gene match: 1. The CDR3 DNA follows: TGTGCCAGCCGGACAGGGGCTGGAAACACCATATATTTT. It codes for CASRTGAGNTIYF.

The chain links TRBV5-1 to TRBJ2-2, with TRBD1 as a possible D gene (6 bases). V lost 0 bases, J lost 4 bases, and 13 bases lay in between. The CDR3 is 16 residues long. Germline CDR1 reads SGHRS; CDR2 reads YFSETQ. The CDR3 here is CASSLAPGQITGELFF. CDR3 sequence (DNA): TGCGCCAGCAGCTTGGCCCCCGGACAGATCACCGGGGAGCTGTTTTTT.

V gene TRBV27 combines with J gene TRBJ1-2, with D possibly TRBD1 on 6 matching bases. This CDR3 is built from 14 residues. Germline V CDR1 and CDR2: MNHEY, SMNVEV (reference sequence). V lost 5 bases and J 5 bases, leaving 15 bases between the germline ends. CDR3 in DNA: TGTGCCAGCAGTATAAACAGGGCCCAATATGGCTACACCTTC. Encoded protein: CASSINRAQYGYTF.

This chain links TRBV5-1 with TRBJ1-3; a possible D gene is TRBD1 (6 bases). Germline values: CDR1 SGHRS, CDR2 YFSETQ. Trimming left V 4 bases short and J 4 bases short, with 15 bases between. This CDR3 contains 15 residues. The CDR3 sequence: CASSLLQGAGNTIYF. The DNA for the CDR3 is TGCGCCAGCAGCCTACTACAGGGTGCAGGAAACACCATATATTTT.

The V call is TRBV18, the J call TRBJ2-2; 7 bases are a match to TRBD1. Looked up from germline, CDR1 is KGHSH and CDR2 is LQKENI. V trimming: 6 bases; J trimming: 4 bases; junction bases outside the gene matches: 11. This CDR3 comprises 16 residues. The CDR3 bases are TGTGCCAGCTCCGATAAGACAGGGAAACCCACCGGGGAGCTGTTTTTT. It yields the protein CASSDKTGKPTGELFF. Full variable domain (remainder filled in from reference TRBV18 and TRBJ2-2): NAGVMQNPRHLVRRRGQEARLRCSPMKGHSHVYWYRQLPEEGLKFMVYLQKENIIDESGMPKERFSAEFPKEGPSILRIQQVVRGDSAAYFCASSDKTGKPTGELFFGEGSRLTVL.

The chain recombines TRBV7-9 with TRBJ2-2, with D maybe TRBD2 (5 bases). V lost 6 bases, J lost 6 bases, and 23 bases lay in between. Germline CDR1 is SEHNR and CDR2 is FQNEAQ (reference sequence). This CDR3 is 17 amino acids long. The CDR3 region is CASSSTSRGVRAGELFF. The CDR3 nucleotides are TGTGCCAGCAGTTCAACCAGCCGGGGAGTAAGAGCCGGGGAGCTGTTTTTT.

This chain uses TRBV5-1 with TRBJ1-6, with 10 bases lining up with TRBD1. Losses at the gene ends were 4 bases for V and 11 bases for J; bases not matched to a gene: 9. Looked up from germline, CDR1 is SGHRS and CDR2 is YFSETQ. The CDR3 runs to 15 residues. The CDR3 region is CASSQGGTGVTPLHF. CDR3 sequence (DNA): TGCGCCAGCAGCCAGGGAGGGACAGGGGTAACACCCCTCCACTTT.

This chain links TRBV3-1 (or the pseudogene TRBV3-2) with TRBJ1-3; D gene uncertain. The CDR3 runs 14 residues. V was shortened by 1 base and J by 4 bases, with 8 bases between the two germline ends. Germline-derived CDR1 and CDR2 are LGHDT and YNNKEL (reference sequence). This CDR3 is CASSQGGLGNTIYF. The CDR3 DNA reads TGTGCCAGCAGCCAAGGTGGGCTCGGAAACACCATATATTTT.